Listed here are 11 T cell receptor beta chains from one sample, sequenced in a study of Graves' ophthalmopathy and Graves' hyperthyroidism. Researchers took RNA transcripts and amplified TCR beta CDR3 regions from them. HTBI primers served in a first-round RT-PCR, which a second-round multiplex PCR followed. A single record per CDR3 protein comes from TCRdb applying MiXCR to the multiplex PCR reads. The repertoire has 200,000 to 250,000 distinct CDR3 sequences, around a fifth of them found once; the top ten carry roughly 40%. Sequencing was carried out using peripheral blood. The receptors here all came from a woman in her fifties or sixties with Graves' ophthalmopathy.

In this sample, this clonotype turned up many times. The CDR3 DNA reads as TGCAGTGCCATAGGGGGGAAAATTGAGACCCAGTACTTC. It codes for CSAIGGKIETQYF. This chain uses TRBV20-1 with TRBJ2-5; D assignment may be TRBD1 or TRBD2 (6 bases each). V lost 6 bases and J 5 bases, leaving 16 bases between the germline ends. In germline, CDR1 is DFQATT, CDR2 SNEGSKA (reference sequence). There are 13 residues in the CDR3.

The chain combines TRBV16 with TRBJ1-2; D not resolved. This CDR3 contains 15 residues. V was cut by 6 bases and J by 0 bases, with 14 bases left in between. Germline CDR1 and CDR2: KGHSY and FQNENV. CDR3 nucleotide sequence: TGTGCCAGCAGTCCTAGCCGAGAAACTAACTATGGCTACACCTTC. The encoded protein is CASSPSRETNYGYTF.

This clonotype was recorded at least ten times. The rearrangement links TRBV29-1 to TRBJ2-4, with D possibly matching TRBD2 (5 bases). With 4 bases removed from V and 10 bases from J, the gap between germline ends came to 11 bases. The CDR3 is 11 amino acids. Germline loops: CDR1 SQVTM, CDR2 ANQGSEA. The CDR3 loop reads CSVGDGLIQYF. The CDR3 DNA sequence: TGCAGCGTTGGAGATGGACTTATTCAGTACTTC.

This chain links TRBV6-1 with TRBJ2-5; 8 nucleotides match TRBD2. This CDR3 is 16 amino acids long. After removal of 6 bases from V and 5 bases from J, the junction contained 14 bases not matched to a gene. Germline V lookup: CDR1 MNHNS, CDR2 SASEGT. CDR3 sequence (DNA): TGTGCCAGCAGAAACCGCCCGGGACTAGGTGTGGAGACCCAGTACTTC. Translated: CASRNRPGLGVETQYF.

In the case of this clonotype: This CDR3 fails to terminate in the conserved phenylalanine or tryptophan, so it likely reflects a read error. No DNA is shown, since the ends of the CDR3 on it are uncertain; the CDR3 is the one TCRdb lists. The rearrangement uses TRBV14 and TRBJ2-5; the table's D gene call, TRBD1, was not cross checked with the DNA. Germline V gene lookup returns CDR1 SGHDN and CDR2 FVKESK. Ends included, the CDR3 has 15 residues. The CDR3 is CASSLPGVLGETQYL.

In this sample, this clonotype turned up many times. This chain links TRBV6-5 with TRBJ2-5; D may be TRBD1 or TRBD2 (6 bases each). CDR3 length: 14 amino acids. The germline gives CDR1 MNHEY, CDR2 SVGAGI. Deletions cut 6 bases from V and 0 bases from J, with 11 bases between. The CDR3 DNA follows: TGTGCCAGCAGCTGGAGGGACAACCAAGAGACCCAGTACTTC. This gives the protein CASSWRDNQETQYF.

This clonotype was found a few times. V usage is TRBV19 and J usage is TRBJ1-2; D unresolved. This CDR3 has 13 amino acids. Trimming stripped 6 bases from V and 2 bases from J, with 10 bases between. The germline V gene has CDR1 LNHDA and CDR2 SQIVND (reference sequence). The CDR3 sequence: CASSPDLNYGYTF. CDR3 bases: TGTGCCAGTAGCCCGGACCTGAACTATGGCTACACCTTC.

This clonotype was seen many times. The J gene is TRBJ1-6, the V gene TRBV2; 7 bases map to TRBD1. Per germline, CDR1 SNHLY and CDR2 FYNNEI. J was trimmed by 5 bases and V by 3 bases; bases with no gene match: 4. The CDR3 has 15 residues. The CDR3, as DNA: TGTGCCAGCAGTGAGCTGACAGGGAATAATTCACCCCTCCACTTT. Translation: CASSELTGNNSPLHF.

In this sample, this clonotype turned up many times. This chain uses TRBV2 with TRBJ2-5; 8 bases align to TRBD1. The V gene end was trimmed by 4 bases and the J gene end by 4 bases; junction bases not matched to a gene: 8. Germline V gene data show CDR1 as SNHLY and CDR2 as FYNNEI. The CDR3 is 15 amino acids. As DNA, the CDR3 is TGTGCCAGCAGTGGTGACAGGGGATCGAGAGAGACCCAGTACTTC. Amino acid sequence: CASSGDRGSRETQYF.

This clonotype has ten or more counts. The chain combines TRBV6-2 or TRBV6-3 with TRBJ1-5; D is possibly TRBD1 (6 bases). Trimming took 5 bases from V and 7 from J, leaving 12 bases between them. From germline, CDR1 is MNHEY and CDR2 SVGEGT. CDR3 size: 13 residues. The CDR3 nucleotides are TGTGCCAGCAGTCAGGGCAGGGGCCAGCCCCAGCATTTT. It codes for CASSQGRGQPQHF.

This chain joins TRBV5-1 and TRBJ2-6, with 7 bases that match TRBD2. CDR3 length: 16 amino acids. Unmatched junction bases numbered 4, after V lost 4 bases and J lost 0 bases. Germline CDR1 is SGHRS and CDR2 is YFSETQ. CDR3 protein: CASSSGVNSGANVLTF. CDR3 DNA: TGCGCCAGCAGCAGCGGGGTAAACTCTGGGGCCAACGTCCTGACTTTC.